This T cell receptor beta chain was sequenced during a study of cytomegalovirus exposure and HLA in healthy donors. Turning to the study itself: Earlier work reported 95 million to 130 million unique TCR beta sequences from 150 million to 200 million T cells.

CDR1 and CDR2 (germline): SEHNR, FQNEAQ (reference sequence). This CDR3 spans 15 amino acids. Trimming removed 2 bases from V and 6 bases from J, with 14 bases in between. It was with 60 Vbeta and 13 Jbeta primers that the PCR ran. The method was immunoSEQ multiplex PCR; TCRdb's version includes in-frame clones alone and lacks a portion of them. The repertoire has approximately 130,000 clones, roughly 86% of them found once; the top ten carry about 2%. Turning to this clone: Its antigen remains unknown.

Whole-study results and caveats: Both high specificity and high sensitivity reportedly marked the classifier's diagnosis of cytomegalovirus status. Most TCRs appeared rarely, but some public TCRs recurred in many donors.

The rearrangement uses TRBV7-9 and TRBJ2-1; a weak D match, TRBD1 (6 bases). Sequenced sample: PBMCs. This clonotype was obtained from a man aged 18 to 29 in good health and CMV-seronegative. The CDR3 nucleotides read TGTGCCAGCAGCTTATCGGGCCTAGGGGGCAATGAGCAGTTCTTC. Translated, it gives CASSLSGLGGNEQFF.